This TCR beta chain was captured by sequencing in a study of identical twins. V lost 4 bases and J lost 5; bases outside the gene matches: 3. The CDR3 is made up of 16 amino acids. Germline values: CDR1 LGHDT, CDR2 YNNKEL (reference sequence). Each CDR3 protein gets one entry after TCRdb re-called the 5' RACE reads with MiXCR. The repertoire holds about 720,000 distinct CDR3 sequences, with around a sixth as singletons. This clonotype showed up just a few times. A further study also used this sample, focusing on T cells expressing NK-cell markers. That report adds: Dominant NKG2C+ clonotype frequencies of roughly 1.0-7.5% of CD8+ T cells were measured in over 5 donors.

This TCR was sampled from a woman under 30 in good health. The source material was PBMCs. The V call is TRBV3-1, the J call TRBJ2-2; the match to TRBD2 covers 14 bases. This CDR3 reads CASSPWTSGRTGELFF. The DNA of the CDR3 is TGTGCCAGCAGCCCCTGGACTAGCGGGAGGACCGGGGAGCTGTTTTTT.